The 20 T cell receptor beta chains reported below all come from one sample, sequenced in a study of cytomegalovirus exposure and HLA in healthy donors (dated by TCRdb to 2016 to 2017). Library method: the immunoSEQ multiplex PCR assay. Drawn from immuneACCESS, this table holds only the in-frame rearrangements with V and J called that TCRdb kept. Clones are partly lost; checked studies trace under half to an unresolved V gene and leave the rest unexplained. In all, the sample holds 150,000 to 200,000 clones, and 65% to 90% of those were seen once. The ten largest make up about 2.2% of the sample. The sample taken for sequencing was PBMCs. The receptors derive from a woman younger than 30 in good health and CMV-seronegative.

The chain links TRBV30 to TRBJ2-7; the match to TRBD2 covers 9 bases. The germline V gene encodes CDR1 GTSNPN and CDR2 SVGIG (reference sequence). After removal of 2 bases from V and 2 bases from J, the junction contained 10 bases not matched to a gene. The length of the CDR3 is 16 residues. The CDR3 region is CAWSNYRVAGAYEQYF. The CDR3 bases are TGTGCCTGGAGTAATTACAGGGTAGCGGGGGCCTACGAGCAGTACTTC.

The chain has TRBV5-1 and TRBJ2-1; TRBD2 agrees at 8 bases. There are 17 residues in the CDR3. Losses at the gene ends were 2 bases for V and 2 bases for J; bases not matched to a gene: 9. The germline CDR1 and CDR2 sequences are SGHRS and YFSETQ. The CDR3 nucleotides are TGCGCCAGCAGCTTAAATGAACGGGAGGGTACCTACAATGAGCAGTTCTTC. This codes for CASSLNEREGTYNEQFF.

V gene TRBV9 combines with J gene TRBJ1-2, with TRBD1 as a possible D gene (5 bases). In germline, CDR1 is SGDLS, CDR2 YYNGEE. The V end was cut by 2 bases, the J end by 3 bases, with 20 bases between. The CDR3 is 17 amino acids. The CDR3 DNA sequence: TGTGCCAGCAGCGTCAGCAAAGCTCAGGGAGGGGACTATGGCTACACCTTC. Translated, it gives CASSVSKAQGGDYGYTF.

V usage is TRBV7-2 and J usage is TRBJ2-7, with 7 bases fitting TRBD2. Germline V gene sequence: CDR1 SGHTA, CDR2 FQGNSA. Trimming removed 1 base from V and 2 bases from J; junction bases left unmatched: 8. CDR3 size: 16 residues. The CDR3 spells CASSLETSGVTYEQYF. The DNA of the CDR3 is TGTGCCAGCAGCTTAGAAACAAGCGGGGTAACCTACGAGCAGTACTTC.

The table lists this clone with a count of one. CDR3 sequence (DNA): TGTGCCAGCAGCTTAGGAAGGGGTCTTGAGCAGTTCTTC. This codes for CASSLGRGLEQFF. The chain has TRBV7-2 and TRBJ2-1, with D perhaps matching TRBD1 (5 bases). The germline V and J ends were trimmed by 1 base and 9 bases, with 10 bases remaining between them. In germline, CDR1 is SGHTA, CDR2 FQGNSA. The CDR3 covers 13 residues. The whole variable domain, filled in from reference TRBV7-2 and TRBJ2-1, reads GAGVSQSPSNKVTEKGKDVELRCDPISGHTALYWYRQSLGQGLEFLIYFQGNSAPDKSGLPSDRFSAERTGGSVSTLTIQRTQQEDSAVYLCASSLGRGLEQFFGPGTRLTVL.

This chain links TRBV5-4 with TRBJ1-2; 8 positions agree with TRBD1. The CDR3 covers 16 residues. Germline V gene lookup returns CDR1 SGHNT and CDR2 YYREEE (reference sequence). Unmatched junction bases numbered 6, after V lost 2 bases and J lost 0 bases. This CDR3 reads CASSLGATGANYGYTF. In nucleotides, the CDR3 is TGTGCCAGCAGCTTAGGAGCGACAGGGGCTAACTATGGCTACACCTTC. The entire variable domain, with the rest obtained from reference TRBV5-4 and TRBJ1-2, is as follows: ETGVTQSPTHLIKTRGQQVTLRCSSQSGHNTVSWYQQALGQGPQFIFQYYREEENGRGNFPPRFSGLQFPNYSSELNVNALELDDSALYLCASSLGATGANYGYTFGSGTRLTVV.

The rearrangement uses TRBV5-1 and TRBJ2-7; 9 nucleotides line up with TRBD2. The J segment lost 2 bases and the V segment lost 6 bases, leaving 6 bases of the junction unmatched. Germline values: CDR1 SGHRS, CDR2 YFSETQ. The CDR3 loop spans 14 amino acids. The CDR3 coding sequence is TGCGCCAGCATGGAGGTAGCGGGAGCCTACGAGCAGTACTTC. Encoded protein: CASMEVAGAYEQYF.

The chain carries TRBV10-1 and TRBJ2-7; unclear D gene. There are 13 residues in the CDR3. The ends were cut back, 3 bases at V and 5 bases at J, with 11 bases in the middle. Per germline, CDR1 WNHNN and CDR2 SYGVQD (reference sequence). CDR3 DNA sequence: TGCGCCAGCAGTGAACGAGGCGCGGACGAGCAGTACTTC. Translation gives CASSERGADEQYF.

This clone was seen once. One junction end does not reproduce the germline sequence, and a read error may be involved. This chain uses TRBV6-1 with TRBJ1-2; no definite D call. Germline CDR1 reads MNHNS; CDR2 reads SASEGT. The length of the CDR3 is 12 residues. The CDR3 here is CASTERSYGYTF. The DNA of the CDR3 is TGTGCCAGCACTGAACGTAGCTATGGCTACACCTTC.

This clone came up once. The gene calls are TRBV7-2 and TRBJ1-5; D perhaps matches TRBD1 (6 bases). Germline values: CDR1 SGHTA, CDR2 FQGNSA. CDR3 size: 16 residues. V was clipped by 1 base and J by 1 base, with 11 bases between them. The CDR3 region is CASSLVTGYSNQPQHF. Written as DNA, the CDR3 is TGTGCCAGCAGCTTAGTGACAGGCTACAGCAATCAGCCCCAGCATTTT.

V and J are TRBV7-9 and TRBJ2-2, with a possible D match to TRBD1 (6 bases). CDR3 length: 18 amino acids. Germline V gives CDR1 SEHNR, CDR2 FQNEAQ (reference sequence). Deletions cut 0 bases from V and 1 base from J, with 15 bases between. CDR3 sequence (DNA): TGTGCCAGCAGCTTAGCGGCCGACAGGCGAGGGAACACCGGGGAGCTGTTTTTT. This encodes CASSLAADRRGNTGELFF. The full variable domain, its missing parts supplied by reference TRBV7-9 and TRBJ2-2, is DTGVSQNPRHKITKRGQNVTFRCDPISEHNRLYWYRQTLGQGPEFLTYFQNEAQLEKSRLLSDRFSAERPKGSFSTLEIQRTEQGDSAMYLCASSLAADRRGNTGELFFGEGSRLTVL.

The CDR3 DNA follows: TGCGCCAGCAGCCAAGTTGGGGACTCTAGGTACAACGAGCAGTACTTC. This codes for CASSQVGDSRYNEQYF. The rearrangement uses TRBV4-1 and TRBJ2-7; D possibly corresponds to TRBD2 (6 bases). CDR3 size: 16 residues. V lost 1 base to trimming and J lost 5 bases, with 18 bases between them. Germline lookup yields CDR1 MGHRA and CDR2 YSYEKL.

A single count supports this clone. The chain joins TRBV4-2 to TRBJ1-3, with 7 bases identical to TRBD1. Trimming took 0 bases from V and 0 from J; bases not matched to a gene: 5. CDR3 length: 17 residues. In germline, CDR1 is LGHNA, CDR2 YNFKEQ. The CDR3 sequence is CASSQEGHRGSGNTIYF. CDR3 nucleotide sequence: TGTGCCAGCAGCCAAGAGGGTCACAGGGGCTCTGGAAACACCATATATTTT.

This clone was recorded only once. CDR3 DNA sequence: TGTGCCAGCAGTCCACATTCAGGGGTCCTCTACGAGCAGTACTTC. It specifies CASSPHSGVLYEQYF. The chain joins TRBV7-2 to TRBJ2-7; D might be TRBD1 (6 bases). The germline gives CDR1 SGHTA, CDR2 FQGNSA. This CDR3 comprises 15 residues. V lost 6 bases and J 3 bases, leaving 18 bases between the germline ends. Variable domain in full (rest from reference TRBV7-2 and TRBJ2-7): GAGVSQSPSNKVTEKGKDVELRCDPISGHTALYWYRQSLGQGLEFLIYFQGNSAPDKSGLPSDRFSAERTGGSVSTLTIQRTQQEDSAVYLCASSPHSGVLYEQYFGPGTRLTVT.

The V gene is TRBV11-3, the J gene TRBJ1-1; tentatively, D is TRBD1 (5 bases). CDR3 length: 18 residues. Between the trimmed V and J ends, which lost 0 bases and 4 bases, there was a span of 21 bases. The germline CDR1 and CDR2 sequences are SGHNT and YENEEA. In DNA form, the CDR3 reads TGTGCCAGCAGCTTAGATAATCTCACGTCGGGGGACCTCACTGAAGCTTTCTTT. Amino acid sequence: CASSLDNLTSGDLTEAFF.

The rearrangement uses TRBV27 and TRBJ1-4, with D possibly being TRBD1 (5 bases). Trimming left V 4 bases short and J 0 bases short, with 12 bases between. Germline-derived CDR1 and CDR2 are MNHEY and SMNVEV (reference sequence). This CDR3 has 16 amino acids. The CDR3 spells CASSSGRGATNEKLFF. CDR3 bases: TGTGCCAGCAGTTCCGGCCGGGGGGCAACTAATGAAAAACTGTTTTTT.

The chain has TRBV19 and TRBJ1-1, with no clear D. The V gene lost 3 bases and the J gene lost 0 bases, with 8 bases spanning the gap. The CDR3 runs to 14 residues. Germline CDR1 reads LNHDA; CDR2 reads SQIVND (reference sequence). CDR3 region: CASSIERVNTEAFF. The CDR3 DNA sequence: TGTGCCAGTAGTATTGAGAGGGTGAACACTGAAGCTTTCTTT.

CDR3 sequence (DNA): TGTGCCAGCAGCTCCGGGACTAGCGGGTTTAGGGGGCAGTTCTTC. Protein sequence: CASSSGTSGFRGQFF. The J gene is TRBJ2-1, the V gene TRBV11-2; 12 nucleotides line up with TRBD2. The CDR3 extends over 15 amino acids. J gave up 12 bases and V 4 bases, and 10 bases lay outside the gene matches. Germline CDR1 is SGHAT and CDR2 is FQNNGV.

The chain combines TRBV5-1 with TRBJ2-2, with 8 positions matching TRBD2. Germline lookup yields CDR1 SGHRS and CDR2 YFSETQ. V shed 3 bases and J 7 bases; nucleotides not matched to a gene: 8. The CDR3 has 15 residues. The CDR3 DNA sequence: TGCGCCAGCAGCTCTCCCGGGGGGGCCGGCGGGGAGCTGTTTTTT. This translates into CASSSPGGAGGELFF.

The genes are TRBV9 and TRBJ2-6; 7 bases map to TRBD1. The junction had 15 bases not matched to a gene; V was cut back by 2 bases and J by 1 base. Germline values: CDR1 SGDLS, CDR2 YYNGEE. This CDR3 region has 20 residues. The CDR3 region is CASSVRRQGGGPSGANVLTF. The CDR3 DNA is TGTGCCAGCAGCGTGAGAAGACAGGGTGGGGGACCTTCTGGGGCCAACGTCCTGACTTTC.